This T cell receptor (beta chain) is drawn from a study of long-term antiretroviral therapy in people with HIV. Broader study findings: Blood obtained between about 2004 and 2017 may reflect older ART regimens.

The sample holds a few counts of this clone. Its target is unknown. Everyone in the study who had HIV was treated in the United States. The libraries were made with immunoSEQ v3.0 at survey level. Sequencing used immunoSEQ multiplex PCR; TCRdb keeps in-frame clones, though not all of them. This table has some 22,000 clones, 79% appearing once. CDR1 and CDR2 from the germline V gene are LNHDA and SQIVND (reference sequence). The CDR3 is 13 amino acids. V was clipped by 6 bases and J by 4 bases, with 12 bases between them. This sequence was found in a woman aged 40 to 49 with HIV. Sequencing used unsorted PBMCs, obtained 4.1 years after starting antiretroviral therapy. The chain has TRBV19 and TRBJ1-1; D gene unclear. The CDR3 DNA sequence: TGTGCCAGTAGCCCCGGCGCGTCCACTGAAGCTTTCTTT. It yields the protein CASSPGASTEAFF.